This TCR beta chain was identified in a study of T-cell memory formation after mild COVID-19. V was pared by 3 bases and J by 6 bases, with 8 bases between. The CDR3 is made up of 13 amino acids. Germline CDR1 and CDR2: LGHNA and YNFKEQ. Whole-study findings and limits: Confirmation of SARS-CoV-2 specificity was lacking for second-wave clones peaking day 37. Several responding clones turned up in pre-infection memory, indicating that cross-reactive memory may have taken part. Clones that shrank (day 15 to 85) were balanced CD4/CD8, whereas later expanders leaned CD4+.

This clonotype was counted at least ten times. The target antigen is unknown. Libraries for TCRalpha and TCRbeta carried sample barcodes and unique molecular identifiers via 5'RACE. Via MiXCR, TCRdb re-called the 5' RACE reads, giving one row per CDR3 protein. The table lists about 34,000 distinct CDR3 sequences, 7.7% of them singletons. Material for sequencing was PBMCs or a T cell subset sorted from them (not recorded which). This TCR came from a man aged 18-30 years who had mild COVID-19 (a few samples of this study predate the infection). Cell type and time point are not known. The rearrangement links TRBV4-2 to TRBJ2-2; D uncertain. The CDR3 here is CASSQVSAGELFF. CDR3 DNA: TGTGCCAGCAGCCAGGTTTCGGCCGGGGAGCTGTTTTTT.